One and the same sample provided the 30 T cell receptor beta chains below, sequenced in a study of regulatory T cells in long-lasting Graves disease. Regarding time point: newly diagnosed GD, antithyroid drugs for less than 3 months. Extracted PBMC RNA gave rise to the TCR library. iRepertoire HTBI primers and Arm-PCR of CDR3 regions built TCR beta libraries. TCRdb re-called the multiplex PCR reads through MiXCR, storing one row per CDR3 protein. The sample records about 350,000 distinct CDR3 sequences, 16% being singletons. This sample was shared with a second study, whose subject was T cells in Graves' hyperthyroidism and ophthalmopathy.

Sequencing used peripheral blood mononuclear cells (PBMCs), obtained at new diagnosis, from a patient treated with antithyroid drugs. The receptors shown here come from a woman between 18 and 29 years old with Graves disease.

This clonotype was observed at least ten times. One end of the junction fails to match germline, which may point to a read error. The genes are TRBV5-1 and TRBJ2-3; perhaps TRBD1 as D (6 bases). The CDR3 has 13 residues. Germline CDR1 reads SGHRS; CDR2 reads YFSETQ. CDR3 DNA sequence: TGTGCCAGCAGTCTCCGACAGGCAGATACGCAGTATTTT. As protein: CASSLRQADTQYF.

A word on this clonotype: This likely came from a read error, as a far larger clone is one base away. The chain joins TRBV7-3 to TRBJ2-5; 8 bases line up with TRBD1. Germline V gene data show CDR1 as SGHTA and CDR2 as FQGTGA. This CDR3 comprises 15 residues. With V trimmed by 2 bases and J by 3 bases, 5 bases remained unmatched. CDR3 region: CASSLGQGCEETQYF. The CDR3, as DNA: TGTGCCAGCAGCTTAGGACAGGGATGCGAAGAGACCCAGTACTTC.

The table lists this clonotype with a few counts. The V call is TRBV9, the J call TRBJ1-2, with TRBD1 matching over 7 bases. Germline loops: CDR1 SGDLS, CDR2 YYNGEE. J was trimmed by 3 bases and V by 4 bases; bases with no gene match: 9. The CDR3 consists of 15 residues. The CDR3 here is CASSRDSRGDYGYTF. The CDR3 bases are TGTGCCAGCAGCCGGGACAGCCGGGGGGACTATGGCTACACCTTC.

This clonotype was counted many times. The CDR3 protein is CASSHPVGQPLNTEAFF. The CDR3 DNA reads as TGTGCCAGCAGCCATCCGGTGGGACAGCCCTTGAACACTGAAGCTTTCTTT. This chain joins TRBV3-1 and TRBJ1-1, with 7 bases lining up with TRBD1. The CDR3 is made up of 17 amino acids. CDR1 and CDR2 from the germline V gene are LGHDT and YNNKEL (reference sequence). V lost 3 bases to trimming and J lost 0 bases; unmatched junction nucleotides: 10.

The CDR3 bases are TGCGCCAGCAGCTTGGCCTCTAGCGGTAAATCCTACGAGCAGTACTTC. It translates to CASSLASSGKSYEQYF. V is TRBV5-1 and J is TRBJ2-7, with 7 positions matching TRBD2. The CDR3 runs 16 residues. Germline CDR1 is SGHRS and CDR2 is YFSETQ. V lost 0 bases, J lost 1 base, and 7 bases stayed unmatched.

This chain links TRBV19 with TRBJ2-1; 7 bases agree with TRBD1. Germline CDR1 and CDR2: LNHDA and SQIVND (reference sequence). The CDR3 has 13 amino acids. V was pared by 9 bases and J by 6 bases, with 8 bases of the junction left unmatched. As DNA, the CDR3 is TGTGCCAGCAGACAGGGAGCCGGCAATGAGCAGTTCTTC. Its translation is CASRQGAGNEQFF.

Worth noting for this clonotype: A much more abundant neighbour one base away suggests this may be a read error. The V call is TRBV3-1, the J call TRBJ2-7, with no clear D. The CDR3 spans 13 residues. Germline CDR1 LGHDT, CDR2 YNNKEL (reference sequence). DNA of the CDR3: TGTACCAGCAGCCAAATCCGTTCCTGGGAGCAGTACTTC. This codes for CTSSQIRSWEQYF.

This clonotype was counted ten times or more. J is TRBJ2-7 and V is TRBV5-1, with a possible D match to TRBD2 (5 bases). The V end lost 3 bases, the J end lost 0 bases, and 10 bases lay between the germline ends. Per the germline V gene, CDR1 is SGHRS and CDR2 is YFSETQ. This CDR3 has 14 residues. This chain's CDR3 is CASSWRGSSYEQYF. CDR3 in DNA: TGCGCCAGCAGCTGGCGTGGGAGCTCCTACGAGCAGTACTTC.

The V gene is TRBV24-1, the J gene TRBJ2-1, with D maybe TRBD2 (6 bases). The germline gives CDR1 KGHDR, CDR2 SFDVKD. CDR3 length equals 14 residues. V lost 2 bases, J lost 10 bases, and 14 bases lay in between. CDR3 amino acids: CATSDSGLWREQFF. The DNA of the CDR3 is TGTGCCACCAGTGATTCGGGACTGTGGAGGGAGCAGTTCTTC.

This clonotype was seen repeatedly, ten times or more. The rearrangement uses TRBV18 and TRBJ1-4; D is unclear. V was trimmed by 1 base and J by 0 bases, leaving 6 bases between them. CDR1 KGHSH and CDR2 LQKENI come from the germline V gene. The CDR3 totals 15 residues. CDR3 DNA: TGTGCCAGCTCACCACGGGGTGCAACTAATGAAAAACTGTTTTTT. The encoded protein is CASSPRGATNEKLFF.

Many counts were recorded for this clonotype. The chain uses TRBV7-8 and TRBJ2-5; possible D gene TRBD1, 6 bases. Trimming removed 5 bases from V and 1 base from J, with 14 bases in between. The CDR3 consists of 15 residues. Germline CDR1 SGHVS, CDR2 FQNEAQ. The CDR3 is CASSPSRTVQETQYF. CDR3 in DNA: TGTGCCAGCAGCCCTTCCCGGACAGTCCAAGAGACCCAGTACTTC.

This clonotype was found many times. The gene calls are TRBV10-2 and TRBJ2-3; D is perhaps TRBD1 (7 bases). The CDR3 spans 15 residues. Germline assignment: CDR1 WSHSY and CDR2 SAAADI. V gave up 6 bases and J gave up 0 bases, with 13 bases separating them. The CDR3 loop is CASRGQRVSTDTQYF. CDR3 coding DNA: TGCGCCAGCAGGGGACAGCGGGTGAGCACAGATACGCAGTATTTT.

Comment on this clonotype: This may be a read error, as it is one base from a much larger clone. This CDR3 fails to terminate in the conserved phenylalanine or tryptophan, so it likely reflects a read error. V is TRBV20-1 and J is TRBJ2-1, with 8 nucleotides matching TRBD2. The CDR3 is 14 residues long. V shed 6 bases, J shed 10 bases, and the junction held 14 bases outside the gene matches. Germline lookup yields CDR1 DFQATT and CDR2 SNEGSKA (reference sequence). The CDR3: CSALSGAPDGEQFL. The CDR3, as DNA: TGCAGTGCCCTTAGCGGGGCCCCTGATGGGGAGCAGTTCCTC.

This clonotype was recorded at least ten times. This chain connects TRBV29-1 to TRBJ2-1; 9 nucleotides line up with TRBD1. Germline V gives CDR1 SQVTM, CDR2 ANQGSEA. CDR3 length: 15 residues. Losses at the gene ends were 5 bases for V and 3 bases for J; bases not matched to a gene: 8. In DNA form, the CDR3 reads TGCAGCGTTTCGCCCGGGACAGGGATCTACAATGAGCAGTTCTTC. Protein sequence: CSVSPGTGIYNEQFF.

This clonotype appeared many times. This chain links TRBV7-2 with TRBJ2-5, with unresolved D. Germline CDR1 reads SGHTA; CDR2 reads FQGNSA. The germline V and J ends were trimmed by 1 base and 2 bases, with 20 bases remaining between them. The CDR3 extends over 18 amino acids. In DNA form, the CDR3 reads TGTGCCAGCAGCTTAGGGGCGTTCGCAACCAGATCTCAAGAGACCCAGTACTTC. This gives the protein CASSLGAFATRSQETQYF.

The rearrangement joins TRBV20-1 to TRBJ1-1, with D possibly TRBD1 on 5 matching bases. This CDR3 is built from 13 residues. CDR1 is DFQATT, CDR2 SNEGSKA, per germline (reference sequence). V was cut by 3 bases and J by 1 base, with 9 bases left in between. The DNA for the CDR3 is TGCAGTGCTAGTACCGGACAGAACACTGAAGCTTTCTTT. This translates into CSASTGQNTEAFF.

The sample holds many counts of this clonotype. V gene TRBV6-2 or TRBV6-3 combines with J gene TRBJ1-3; D call uncertain. Per germline, CDR1 MNHEY and CDR2 SVGEGT. Trimming shortened V by 6 bases and J by 0 bases, and 24 bases separated the two germline ends. The CDR3 covers 19 residues. The CDR3 is CASRALTGSVRISGNTIYF. CDR3 DNA: TGTGCCAGCAGAGCCCTGACCGGATCTGTCCGTATCTCTGGAAACACCATATATTTT.

In this sample, this clonotype turned up many times. J is TRBJ2-7 and V is TRBV2; D remains ambiguous. The germline gives CDR1 SNHLY, CDR2 FYNNEI. Trimming took 2 bases from V and 6 from J, leaving 5 bases between them. This CDR3 is built from 11 residues. The chain's CDR3 is CASSETIEQYF. CDR3 sequence (DNA): TGTGCCAGCAGTGAAACGATCGAGCAGTACTTC.

CDR3 coding DNA: TGTGCCAGCAGTGATCTAGGACGGGGGGGAATCACAGATACGCAGTATTTT. This translates into CASSDLGRGGITDTQYF. The gene calls are TRBV6-1 and TRBJ2-3; 8 bases are shared with TRBD2. In germline, CDR1 is MNHNS, CDR2 SASEGT. V shed 3 bases and J 2 bases; nucleotides not matched to a gene: 10. CDR3 length: 17 residues.

This clonotype was found a few times. Germline is not matched at one junction end, which may reflect a read error. This chain uses TRBV9 with TRBJ1-1; no clear D gene. Germline assignment: CDR1 SGDLS and CDR2 YYNGEE. The CDR3 consists of 12 residues. CDR3 nucleotides: TGTGCCAGCAACGTAGGCGGCACTGAAGCTTTCTTT. Amino acids: CASNVGGTEAFF.

This clonotype showed up many times. The rearrangement links TRBV6-1 to TRBJ2-7; TRBD1 agrees at 7 bases. Germline CDR1 is MNHNS and CDR2 is SASEGT. The CDR3 is 16 amino acids. J gave up 6 bases and V 1 base, and 12 bases lay outside the gene matches. The CDR3 DNA reads TGTGCCAGCAGTGAAGGAGGGACAGTCCTTGGGCGCGAGCAGTACTTC. Translation: CASSEGGTVLGREQYF.

This clonotype showed up just a few times. This sequence joins TRBV9 and TRBJ1-5, with TRBD1 as a possible D gene (6 bases). Germline-derived CDR1 and CDR2 are SGDLS and YYNGEE. CDR3 length: 14 residues. The V gene lost 0 bases and the J gene lost 5 bases, with 9 bases spanning the gap. CDR3 coding DNA: TGTGCCAGCAGCGTAGGCTGGGGGCATCAGCCCCAGCATTTT. Its translation: CASSVGWGHQPQHF.

V and J are TRBV9 and TRBJ2-2; a possible D gene is TRBD2 (6 bases). This CDR3 is built from 14 residues. V was trimmed by 0 bases and J by 6 bases, leaving 9 bases between them. CDR1 is SGDLS, CDR2 YYNGEE, per germline. CDR3 sequence: CASSVEGLPGELFF. The CDR3 DNA is TGTGCCAGCAGCGTAGAGGGACTTCCCGGGGAGCTGTTTTTT.

V is TRBV6-1 and J is TRBJ1-1; unclear D gene. The CDR3 covers 18 residues. In germline, CDR1 is MNHNS, CDR2 SASEGT. V was clipped by 1 base and J by 0 bases, with 18 bases between them. The CDR3 region is CASSEGVFGVNMNTEAFF. The CDR3, as DNA: TGTGCCAGCAGTGAAGGGGTGTTCGGGGTTAACATGAACACTGAAGCTTTCTTT.

The chain links TRBV6-2 or TRBV6-3 to TRBJ2-7, with TRBD1 identical over 9 bases. CDR1 is MNHEY, CDR2 SVGEGT, per germline. V dropped 6 bases and J dropped 1; count of bases not matched to a gene: 7. The CDR3 contains 15 residues. The CDR3 loop is CASRSRGTGSYEQYF. The CDR3 nucleotides read TGTGCCAGCAGGTCCCGGGGGACAGGGTCCTACGAGCAGTACTTC.

At least ten counts were recorded for this clonotype. V gene TRBV7-9 combines with J gene TRBJ2-3; unclear D gene. Germline V gives CDR1 SEHNR, CDR2 FQNEAQ (reference sequence). V dropped 5 bases and J dropped 2 bases, with 20 bases sitting between them. This CDR3 spans 17 amino acids. DNA of the CDR3: TGTGCCAGCAGCACCCCCCGGGTTTCGTGGGACACAGATACGCAGTATTTT. It is translated as CASSTPRVSWDTDTQYF.

Points on this clonotype: A single base separates this from a much larger clone, so it may be a read error. The chain has TRBV6-1 and TRBJ2-2; 10 nucleotides agree with TRBD1. The CDR3 runs to 14 residues. Germline CDR1 and CDR2: MNHNS and SASEGT. V was pared by 7 bases and J by 6 bases, with 5 bases of the junction left unmatched. The DNA for the CDR3 is TGTGCCAGCAATGGACAGGGGGTGGCCGGGGAGCTGTTTTTT. Residues: CASNGQGVAGELFF.

This clonotype was detected a few times. This chain links TRBV29-1 with TRBJ2-1; 14 nucleotides align to TRBD2. V shed 7 bases and J 6 bases; nucleotides not matched to a gene: 11. Germline lookup yields CDR1 SQVTM and CDR2 ANQGSEA. The length of the CDR3 is 16 residues. CDR3 loop: CSGFPGLAGDGNEQFF. CDR3 DNA sequence: TGCAGCGGTTTTCCGGGACTAGCGGGAGACGGCAATGAGCAGTTCTTC.

This clonotype has a count of ten or more. The chain employs TRBV30 and TRBJ2-7, with D unresolved. Between the trimmed V and J ends, which lost 2 bases and 6 bases, there was a span of 11 bases. The CDR3 has 12 residues. CDR1 is GTSNPN, CDR2 SVGIG, per germline (reference sequence). The CDR3 DNA reads as TGTGCCTGGAGTCTTTCCTGGACCGAGCAGTACTTC. This translates into CAWSLSWTEQYF.

This clonotype was counted ten times or more. The chain employs TRBV28 and TRBJ1-5; D ambiguous. Between the trimmed V and J ends, which lost 1 base and 3 bases, there was a span of 13 bases. The CDR3 has 16 amino acids. Germline CDR1 and CDR2: MDHEN and SYDVKM. This chain's CDR3 is CASSLLSRNLNQPQHF. Here the CDR3 DNA reads TGTGCCAGCAGTTTATTATCCCGAAACCTCAATCAGCCCCAGCATTTT.